The sequence of this TCR beta chain was determined in a study of blood T cells in healthy people across ages. In the study overall: Template switching caught about one barcoded beta molecule for each two T cells.

Findings of the study overall: The fall in TCR beta diversity per million T cells was roughly linear with age.

This clonotype was counted many times. Its antigen is unidentified. Combining a sample-barcoded 5' primer with a J-beta primer mix, a second PCR ran for roughly 7 to 12 cycles. TCRdb independently ran MiXCR on the 5' RACE reads; one entry per CDR3 protein. The profile shows about 1.5 million distinct CDR3 sequences, around 40% of them singletons. This receptor was taken from a woman aged 18-35 years in good health. The sequencing input was blood.

CDR3 sequence: CATSRSNQPQHF. The CDR3, as DNA: TGTGCCACCAGCCGGAGCAATCAGCCCCAGCATTTT. V and J are TRBV15 and TRBJ1-5; D is undetermined. Trimming pared 5 bases from V and 1 base from J, leaving 3 bases between. The CDR3 spans 12 residues. Germline V gene sequence: CDR1 LNHNV, CDR2 YYDKDF (reference sequence).